This note documents a single T cell receptor beta chain sequence. Its target antigen remains unknown. No clone much larger than this one lies a single base away; base qualities are absent. The data are from a study of OX40 agonist ivuxolimab in advanced cancers. A note on the overall study: Ivuxolimab was an agonistic, fully human IgG2 monoclonal antibody directed against OX40 (CD134), a costimulatory receptor. Intravenous ivuxolimab was administered to patients every 2 weeks at six dose levels: 0.01, 0.1, 0.3, 1.5, 3 and 10 mg/kg. Of the approximately 50 dose-escalation patients, hepatocellular carcinoma was present in roughly 19, melanoma in around 15, renal cell carcinoma in 9 and head and neck cancer in 9. A male proportion of under 85% and a mean age of 60 years, ranging from 23 to 79, were recorded for the dose-escalation cohort. Patients were allowed to have had prior anti-PD-1, anti-PD-L1 or anti-CTLA-4 therapy, and around 43% of the dose-escalation patients had been treated with checkpoint inhibitors. Partial responses occurred in three dose-escalation patients: two with cutaneous melanoma and one with hepatocellular carcinoma. The point of sequencing TCRbeta in the periphery was to test whether ivuxolimab changed TCR sequence diversity and drove clonal T-cell expansion. The monotherapy dose-escalation portion (N of about 47 patients) of the phase I ivuxolimab trial is reported in the paper. What the study reported, not specific to this receptor: After ivuxolimab, CD8+ T cells had more expanded clones than CD4+ T cells on average. Antigen specificity was not determined for the clonally expanded peripheral T cells. Low levels of normalized T-cell clonal expansion were also seen in some nonresponding patients. In the 0.1-3.0 mg/kg groups, partial responders had among the lowest normalized peripheral clonal expansion, particularly in CD8+ T cells. Clonal expansion of both CD4+ and CD8+ blood T cells was observed from baseline to week 6 at doses 0.1 to 3.0 mg/kg.

Patients with autoimmune disease history or receiving systemic immunosuppression were excluded from the trial. Peripheral blood for TCR sequencing was drawn from every dose cohort at baseline, at cycle 4 day 1 and at cycle 7 day 1. Samples came from an open-label, multicenter, first-in-human phase I dose-escalation trial of ivuxolimab. Adults with locally advanced or metastatic melanoma, renal cell carcinoma, hepatocellular carcinoma or head and neck squamous cell carcinoma were enrolled in the trial. Before TCR sequencing, CD4+ T cells and CD8+ T cells were sorted from peripheral blood as separate populations. To sequence the TCRbeta CDR3 region, genomic DNA was isolated from the sorted cells. TCRbeta CDR3 regions were sequenced using the immunoSEQ Assay. TCRdb re-hosts the immuneACCESS table, in-frame sequences only. Its copies lack some clones; in the studies checked, an unresolved V gene accounts for under half of them, and the cause for the rest is not known. This sample holds about 70,000 clones; over 75% were observed only once. Clones ranked in the top ten supply 0.53% of the sample.

The source was CD4+ or CD8+ T cells sorted from blood, collected in a trial of the OX40 agonist ivuxolimab. This receptor was obtained from an adult with an advanced solid tumor such as melanoma, head and neck, liver or kidney cancer.

This receptor carries the CDR3 CASSLWAREQYF. The nucleotide sequence is given as TGTGCCAGCAGTCTCTGGGCAAGGGAGCAGTACTTC. The sequence joins TRBV28 to TRBJ2-7; no D gene call is confident. CDR1 and CDR2 (MDHEN, SYDVKM) derive from the germline V gene. The CDR3 starts with the cysteine, ends with the phenylalanine, and has 12 residues. CDR3 DNA only is kept here, 36 bases in frame from base 1. V gives up 5 bases and J gives up 7 bases, and the segment between their germline ends measures 12 bases.